At least ten counts were recorded for the clone carrying this T cell receptor beta chain. Its antigen is unidentified. V shed 7 bases and J shed 6 bases, with 12 bases lying between them. Germline V gene lookup returns CDR1 MNHNS and CDR2 SASEGT. CDR3 length: 13 amino acids. The sample's time point: newly diagnosed GD, antithyroid drugs for less than 3 months. RNA from PBMCs was the source of the TCR library. Relying on iRepertoire HTBI primers and Arm-PCR of CDR3 regions, the team built TCR beta libraries. TCRdb re-called the multiplex PCR reads with MiXCR, one entry per CDR3 protein. This table has 350,000 to 450,000 distinct CDR3 sequences, 14% to 15% appearing once. The data belong to a study of regulatory T cells in long-lasting Graves disease. Study at large: Newly diagnosed Graves' patients had under 3 months of antithyroid drugs. Points from the study as a whole: Those with persistent disease had in common more public clonotypes (about 3,000) than new patients (roughly 1,000). Persistent disease samples used TRBV28, TRBJ1-2 and TRBJ2-5 preferentially.

The same sample was also studied in work on T cells in Graves' hyperthyroidism and ophthalmopathy.

The sequence came from a young woman with Graves disease. Here the sequenced sample was peripheral blood mononuclear cells (PBMCs), taken at new diagnosis, from a patient treated with antithyroid drugs. V is TRBV6-1 and J is TRBJ2-2, with D possibly being TRBD1 (7 bases). As DNA, the CDR3 is TGTGCCAGCAAGGAGGGGGCTGCCGGGGAGCTGTTTTTT. Protein product: CASKEGAAGELFF.